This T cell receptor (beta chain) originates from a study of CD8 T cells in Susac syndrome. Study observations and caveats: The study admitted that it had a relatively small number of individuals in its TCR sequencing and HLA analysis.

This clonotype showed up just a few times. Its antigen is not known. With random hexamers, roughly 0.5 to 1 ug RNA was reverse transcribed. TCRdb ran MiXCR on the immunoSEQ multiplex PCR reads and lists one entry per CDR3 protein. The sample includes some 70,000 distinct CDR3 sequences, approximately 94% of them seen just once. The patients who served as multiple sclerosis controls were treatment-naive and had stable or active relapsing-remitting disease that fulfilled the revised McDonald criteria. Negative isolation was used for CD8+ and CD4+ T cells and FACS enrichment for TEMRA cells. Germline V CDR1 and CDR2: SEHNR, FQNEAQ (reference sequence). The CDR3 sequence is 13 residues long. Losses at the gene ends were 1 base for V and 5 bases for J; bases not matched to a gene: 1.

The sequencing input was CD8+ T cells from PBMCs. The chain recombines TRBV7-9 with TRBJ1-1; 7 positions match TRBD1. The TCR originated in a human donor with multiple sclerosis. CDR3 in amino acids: CASSLEQGTEAFF. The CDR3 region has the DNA TGTGCCAGCAGCTTAGAACAGGGGACTGAAGCTTTCTTT.